Sequencing of this T cell receptor (beta chain) was carried out in a study of identical twins. This clonotype was found many times. The antigen is not known. Looked up from germline, CDR1 is DFQATT and CDR2 is SNEGSKA (reference sequence). The V and J ends lost 4 bases and 2 bases respectively, with 22 bases between them. The CDR3 consists of 17 residues. Template switching added a universal primer site, and cDNA bore unique molecular identifiers. TCRdb ran MiXCR on the 5' RACE reads and lists one entry per CDR3 protein. This sample has 200,000 to 250,000 distinct CDR3 sequences, with roughly 13% found just once. Findings of the study overall: Invariant cells of the MAIT and iNKT types might have partly distorted the zero-insertion analyses.

Among all donors, each was a healthy Caucasian. This sample also belongs to another study, concerning yellow fever vaccine responses in identical twins. This second study notes: Among the twins, the vaccine T cell response reportedly seemed partly convergent and partly personalized.

The receptor was isolated from a woman aged 18-29 years in good health. Specimen: memory (CD45RO+) T cells sorted from blood. V is TRBV20-1 and J is TRBJ2-3, with D possibly being TRBD2 (6 bases). CDR3 residues: CSAKRRETTLYTDTQYF. In DNA, the CDR3 is TGCAGTGCTAAGAGGCGGGAAACCACCCTCTACACAGATACGCAGTATTTT.